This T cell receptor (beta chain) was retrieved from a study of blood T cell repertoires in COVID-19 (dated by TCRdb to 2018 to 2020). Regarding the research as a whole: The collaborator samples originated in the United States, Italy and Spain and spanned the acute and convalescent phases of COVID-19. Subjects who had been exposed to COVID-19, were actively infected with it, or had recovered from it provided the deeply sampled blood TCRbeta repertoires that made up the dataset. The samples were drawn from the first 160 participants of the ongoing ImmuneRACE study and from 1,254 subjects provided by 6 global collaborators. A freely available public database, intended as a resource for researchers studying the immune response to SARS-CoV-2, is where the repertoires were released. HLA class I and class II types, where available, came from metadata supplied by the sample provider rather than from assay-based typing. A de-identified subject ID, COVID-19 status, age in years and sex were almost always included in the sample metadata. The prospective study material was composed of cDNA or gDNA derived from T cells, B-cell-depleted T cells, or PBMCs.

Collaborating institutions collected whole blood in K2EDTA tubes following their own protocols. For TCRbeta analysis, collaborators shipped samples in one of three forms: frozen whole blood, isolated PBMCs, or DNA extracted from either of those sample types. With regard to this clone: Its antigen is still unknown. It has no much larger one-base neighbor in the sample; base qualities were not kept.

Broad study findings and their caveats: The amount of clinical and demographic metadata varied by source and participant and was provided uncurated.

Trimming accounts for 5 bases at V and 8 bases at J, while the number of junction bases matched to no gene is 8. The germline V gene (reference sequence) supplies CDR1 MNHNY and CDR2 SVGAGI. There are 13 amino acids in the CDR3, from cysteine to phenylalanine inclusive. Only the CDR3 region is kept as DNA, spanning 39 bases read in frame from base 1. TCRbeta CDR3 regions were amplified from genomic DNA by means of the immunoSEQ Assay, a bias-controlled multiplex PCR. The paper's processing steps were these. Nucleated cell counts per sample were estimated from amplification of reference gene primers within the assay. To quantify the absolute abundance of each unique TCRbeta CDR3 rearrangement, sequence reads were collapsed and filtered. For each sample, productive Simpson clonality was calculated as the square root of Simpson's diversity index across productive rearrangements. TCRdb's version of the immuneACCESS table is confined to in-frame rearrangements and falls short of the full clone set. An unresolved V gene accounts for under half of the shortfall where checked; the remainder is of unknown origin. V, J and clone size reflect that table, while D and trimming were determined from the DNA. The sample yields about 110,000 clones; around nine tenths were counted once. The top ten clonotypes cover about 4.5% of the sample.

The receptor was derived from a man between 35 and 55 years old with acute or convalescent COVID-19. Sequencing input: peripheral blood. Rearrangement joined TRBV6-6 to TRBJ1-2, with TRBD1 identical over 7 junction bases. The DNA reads TGTGCCAGCAGTCTAACAGGGGTCACAGGCTACACCTTC. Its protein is CASSLTGVTGYTF.